The 21 T cell receptor beta chains reported below all come from one sample, sequenced in a study of T-cell reconstitution after alpha-beta-depleted transplantation in children. The TCRbeta library was prepared with unique molecular identifiers. TCRdb analysed the PCR reads with MiXCR anew, one entry per CDR3 protein. The sample lists about 440,000 distinct CDR3 sequences, around two fifths occurring once. The source material was PBMCs, sampled before TCRalphabeta/CD19-depleted stem cell transplant. The receptors were sampled from a girl aged 2 to 10 with aplastic anemia, due to receive a stem cell transplant.

The V call is TRBV29-1, the J call TRBJ2-2; 7 bases fit TRBD1. The J segment lost 7 bases and the V segment lost 6 bases, leaving 8 bases of the junction unmatched. In germline, CDR1 is SQVTM, CDR2 ANQGSEA. This CDR3 has 13 residues. The DNA of the CDR3 is TGCAGCGTCGCTACAGGGGCGAGCGGGGAGCTGTTTTTT. This encodes CSVATGASGELFF.

At least ten counts were recorded for this clonotype. V and J are TRBV6-1 and TRBJ2-7; TRBD1 is a possible D gene (6 bases). The CDR3 consists of 14 residues. CDR1 and CDR2 (germline): MNHNS, SASEGT. Deletions cut 5 bases from V and 0 bases from J, with 11 bases between. CDR3 sequence reads: CASSQRGYSYEQYF. CDR3 DNA: TGTGCCAGCAGTCAAAGGGGGTACTCCTACGAGCAGTACTTC.

This clonotype was detected ten times or more. The rearrangement joins TRBV7-9 to TRBJ2-7, with D maybe TRBD1 (6 bases). CDR1 SEHNR and CDR2 FQNEAQ come from the germline V gene (reference sequence). Trimming removed 5 bases at V and 1 base at J, with 15 bases between. This CDR3 region has 15 residues. Here the CDR3 reads CASSPTRTESYEQYF. The CDR3 nucleotides read TGTGCCAGCAGCCCGACTCGGACAGAATCCTACGAGCAGTACTTC. The variable domain in full, with the rest retrieved from reference TRBV7-9 and TRBJ2-7, is DTGVSQNPRHKITKRGQNVTFRCDPISEHNRLYWYRQTLGQGPEFLTYFQNEAQLEKSRLLSDRFSAERPKGSFSTLEIQRTEQGDSAMYLCASSPTRTESYEQYFGPGTRLTVT.

CDR3 sequence (DNA): TGCGCCAGCAGCTTGGGTGGACTGAGCAAAGCTTTCTTT. Its translation: CASSLGGLSKAFF. The chain has TRBV5-1 and TRBJ1-1; no definite D call. Germline V gene lookup returns CDR1 SGHRS and CDR2 YFSETQ. V lost 0 bases and J lost 9, with 12 bases in between. The CDR3 is made up of 13 amino acids.

Comment on this clonotype: This may arise from a read error, as a much more abundant clone is one base away. The rearrangement links TRBV5-1 to TRBJ1-3; tentative D call: TRBD1 (5 bases). Germline V gene data show CDR1 as SGHRS and CDR2 as YFSETQ. Trimming removed 7 bases at V and 7 bases at J, with 18 bases between. This CDR3 is built from 14 residues. CDR3 nucleotides: TGCGCCAGCCGCGCTCAGGAGGGACGCAACACCATATATTTT. The encoded protein is CASRAQEGRNTIYF. The variable domain in full, with the rest retrieved from reference TRBV5-1 and TRBJ1-3, is KAGVTQTPRYLIKTRGQQVTLSCSPISGHRSVSWYQQTPGQGLQFLFEYFSETQRNKGNFPGRFSGRQFSNSRSEMNVSTLELGDSALYLCASRAQEGRNTIYFGEGSWLTVV.

The chain carries TRBV7-6 and TRBJ2-7; D ambiguous. Germline V CDR1 and CDR2: SGHVS, FNYEAQ. Trimming shortened V by 11 bases and J by 5 bases, and 22 bases separated the two germline ends. This CDR3 spans 14 amino acids. The CDR3 spells CAPPCPPYWDEQYF. CDR3 in DNA: TGTGCCCCCCCGTGTCCTCCCTACTGGGACGAGCAGTACTTC.

This clonotype was detected only a few times. The CDR3 DNA is TGTGCCAGCAGCCCGGCGGACCCCGCGGTCTATGGCTACACCTTC. Its protein is CASSPADPAVYGYTF. The chain recombines TRBV3-1 with TRBJ1-2; D ambiguous. Trimming pared 4 bases from V and 4 bases from J, leaving 16 bases between. The CDR3 length is 15 residues. Looked up from germline, CDR1 is LGHDT and CDR2 is YNNKEL (reference sequence).

The chain employs TRBV7-9 and TRBJ1-1, with no clear D. Trimming took 5 bases from V and 4 from J, leaving 11 bases between them. The CDR3 is 13 amino acids. Germline V gives CDR1 SEHNR, CDR2 FQNEAQ (reference sequence). The CDR3 spells CASSVVLATEAFF. CDR3 nucleotide sequence: TGTGCCAGCAGCGTCGTTCTGGCCACTGAAGCTTTCTTT.

Remarks on this clonotype: At one end the junction does not follow the germline gene, possibly because of a read error. This chain links TRBV12-3 or TRBV12-4 with TRBJ1-2; possibly TRBD1 for D (6 bases). The CDR3 is 13 amino acids. CDR3 amino acids: CASSVDRNYGDTF. The CDR3 region has the DNA TGTGCCAGCAGTGTTGACAGGAACTATGGCGACACCTTC.

V is TRBV7-9 and J is TRBJ2-7; D not certain. Germline V gives CDR1 SEHNR, CDR2 FQNEAQ (reference sequence). This CDR3 region has 11 residues. Trimming took off 5 bases at V and 5 bases at J, with 7 bases between the two ends. The CDR3 spells CASSRNHEQYF. In DNA form, the CDR3 reads TGTGCCAGCAGCCGAAACCACGAGCAGTACTTC.

The rearrangement links TRBV7-8 to TRBJ2-3; 9 bases match TRBD2. Trimming took 3 bases from V and 2 from J; bases not matched to a gene: 3. Germline CDR1 and CDR2: SGHVS and FQNEAQ. The CDR3 has 15 amino acids. The CDR3 DNA is TGTGCCAGCAGCTTGGCTAGCGGGACCACAGATACGCAGTATTTT. This gives the protein CASSLASGTTDTQYF.

This clonotype occurred a few times. The chain joins TRBV30 to TRBJ1-1; 10 nucleotides match TRBD1. CDR3 size: 12 residues. The junction had 5 bases not matched to a gene; V was cut back by 2 bases and J by 11 bases. The germline V gene encodes CDR1 GTSNPN and CDR2 SVGIG (reference sequence). The CDR3 is CAWSQGDRGAFF. The CDR3 bases are TGTGCCTGGAGTCAAGGGGACAGGGGCGCTTTCTTT.

This clonotype was seen repeatedly, ten times or more. V gene TRBV20-1 combines with J gene TRBJ2-5; D gene unclear. This CDR3 has 13 amino acids. Germline V gene lookup returns CDR1 DFQATT and CDR2 SNEGSKA (reference sequence). V was shortened by 3 bases and J by 5 bases, with 13 bases between the two germline ends. Written as DNA, the CDR3 is TGCAGTGCTAGGGGTCCCTCCTGGGAGACCCAGTACTTC. Its translation: CSARGPSWETQYF.

The chain combines TRBV10-3 with TRBJ2-3; 11 nucleotides agree with TRBD1. This CDR3 comprises 14 residues. The germline CDR1 and CDR2 sequences are ENHRY and SYGVKD. The trim removed 4 bases at V and 4 bases at J, leaving 1 base unmatched. The CDR3 bases are TGTGCCATCAGTGGGACAGGGGGCGCAGATACGCAGTATTTT. This gives the protein CAISGTGGADTQYF.

This clonotype turned up a few times. V is TRBV29-1 and J is TRBJ2-3; 8 bases align to TRBD1. The CDR3 extends over 15 amino acids. V was clipped by 8 bases and J by 3 bases; unmatched bases: 13. Germline CDR1 reads SQVTM; CDR2 reads ANQGSEA. DNA of the CDR3: TGCAGCTACAGAACGGACAGGGCCATAACAGATACGCAGTATTTT. It is translated as CSYRTDRAITDTQYF.

The chain employs TRBV28 and TRBJ2-6; no clear D gene. CDR1 and CDR2 (germline): MDHEN, SYDVKM. The CDR3 spans 15 residues. Between the trimmed V and J ends, which lost 5 bases and 0 bases, there was a span of 8 bases. The CDR3 DNA follows: TGTGCCAGCAGTCGACTGAGCTCTGGGGCCAACGTCCTGACTTTC. It yields the protein CASSRLSSGANVLTF.

This clonotype was seen repeatedly, ten times or more. The chain joins TRBV5-5 to TRBJ2-1, with TRBD2 matching 9 bases. This CDR3 is 18 amino acids long. V was pared by 4 bases and J by 0 bases, with 11 bases of the junction left unmatched. The germline V gene has CDR1 SGHKS and CDR2 YYEKEE (reference sequence). CDR3 bases: TGTGCCAGCAGCGTACGACTAGCGGATACAAGCTCCTACAATGAGCAGTTCTTC. Protein: CASSVRLADTSSYNEQFF.

This clonotype was picked up many times. The CDR3 reads CSASTWGRGGTDTQYF. The CDR3 nucleotides read TGCAGTGCTAGTACTTGGGGCAGGGGGGGGACAGATACGCAGTATTTT. The rearrangement uses TRBV20-1 and TRBJ2-3, with D perhaps given as TRBD1 or TRBD2 (7 bases each). This CDR3 spans 16 amino acids. Between the trimmed V and J ends, which lost 3 bases and 3 bases, there was a span of 19 bases. CDR1 and CDR2 (germline): DFQATT, SNEGSKA (reference sequence).

This clonotype was detected many times. V and J are TRBV6-1 and TRBJ1-1; D is perhaps TRBD1 (5 bases). The V gene lost 5 bases and the J gene lost 7 bases, with 14 bases spanning the gap. The CDR3 is made up of 13 amino acids. Germline-derived CDR1 and CDR2 are MNHNS and SASEGT. CDR3 nucleotides: TGTGCCAGCAGTCTCGCGGTGGGGGGTGAAGCTTTCTTT. It specifies CASSLAVGGEAFF.

This clonotype was counted at least ten times. The rearrangement joins TRBV20-1 to TRBJ2-1; a weak D match, TRBD2 (6 bases). Between the trimmed V and J ends, which lost 7 bases and 9 bases, there was a span of 19 bases. In germline, CDR1 is DFQATT, CDR2 SNEGSKA (reference sequence). The CDR3 loop spans 13 amino acids. The CDR3 DNA reads as TGCAGTGGCCGTCGTGGGACTTTCCTTGAGCAGTTCTTC. It codes for CSGRRGTFLEQFF.

The chain uses TRBV5-5 and TRBJ2-7; 8 bases are shared with TRBD2. From germline, CDR1 is SGHKS and CDR2 YYEKEE (reference sequence). With 0 bases clipped from V and 2 bases from J, the junction kept 10 bases outside the gene matches. The CDR3 consists of 17 residues. CDR3 protein: CASSLGGSGAITYEQYF. CDR3 DNA: TGTGCCAGCAGCTTGGGTGGTAGCGGGGCGATAACCTACGAGCAGTACTTC.